This entry concerns a single T cell receptor beta chain. Antigen specificity is unknown. The sample comes from a study of cytomegalovirus exposure and HLA in healthy donors. General observations from the study: After further analysis at a later stage, 16,951 TCR beta sequences were associated with HLA alleles at 0.05 false discovery rate.

Researchers ran the PCR with 60 Vbeta and 13 Jbeta primers. Assay used: immunoSEQ multiplex PCR; TCRdb lists only in-frame clones, some missing. There are more than 100,000 clones in the sample; 15% to 17% occur only once, and 1.9% lies in the top ten. Germline CDR1 reads SGHKS; CDR2 reads YYEKEE (reference sequence). V was clipped by 0 bases and J by 1 base, with 10 bases between them. This CDR3 has 15 amino acids. J is TRBJ1-1 and V is TRBV5-5; D possibly corresponds to TRBD1 (6 bases). The TCR sequence derives from a woman aged 18-29 years in good health and CMV-seronegative. The sample was PBMCs. In nucleotides, the CDR3 is TGTGCCAGCAGCTTGGCGGGCAGGGGGAACACTGAAGCTTTCTTT. Amino acids: CASSLAGRGNTEAFF.